This T cell receptor beta chain was retrieved from a study of human T cells and chemical hapten exposure. This CDR3 comprises 12 residues. CDR1 and CDR2 (germline): DFQATT, SNEGSKA (reference sequence). V lost 3 bases to trimming and J lost 5 bases, with 10 bases between them. The sample's time point: patch test 2, 6 weeks after DPC sensitization. Treatment described: therapeutic diphenylcyclopropenone sensitization with weekly scalp DPC. Using its own MiXCR run on the RACE reads, TCRdb lists one record per CDR3 protein. The table lists some 42,000 distinct CDR3 sequences, approximately 9% of them singletons. This clonotype has at least ten counts.

The clonotype comes from a woman in her thirties or forties with alopecia areata. Some clones in this sample may be carry-over from other donors' samples. This chain connects TRBV20-1 to TRBJ2-5; D is perhaps TRBD1 (6 bases). The sequencing used whole blood, collected in connection with sensitization to the hapten diphenylcyclopropenone (DPC). This chain's CDR3 is CSARGARETQYF. DNA of the CDR3: TGCAGTGCTAGGGGGGCCCGGGAGACCCAGTACTTC.